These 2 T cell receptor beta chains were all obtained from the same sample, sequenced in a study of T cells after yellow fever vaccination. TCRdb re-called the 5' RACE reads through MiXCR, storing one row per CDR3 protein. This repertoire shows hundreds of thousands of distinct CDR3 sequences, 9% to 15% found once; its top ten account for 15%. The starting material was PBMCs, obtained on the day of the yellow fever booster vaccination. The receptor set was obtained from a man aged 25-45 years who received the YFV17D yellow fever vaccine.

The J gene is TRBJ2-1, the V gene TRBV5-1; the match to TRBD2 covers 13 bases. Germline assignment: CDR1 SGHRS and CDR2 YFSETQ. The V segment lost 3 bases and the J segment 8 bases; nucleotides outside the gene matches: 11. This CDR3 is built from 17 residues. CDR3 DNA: TGCGCCAGCAGCTGGTCCGGACTAGCGGGAGCGTTCGATGAGCAGTTCTTC. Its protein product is CASSWSGLAGAFDEQFF.

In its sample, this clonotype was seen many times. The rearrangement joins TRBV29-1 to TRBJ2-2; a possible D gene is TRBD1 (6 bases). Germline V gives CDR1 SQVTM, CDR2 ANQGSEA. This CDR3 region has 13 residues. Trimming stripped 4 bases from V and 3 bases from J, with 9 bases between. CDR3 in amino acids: CSVAQGHTGELFF. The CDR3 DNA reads TGCAGCGTTGCACAGGGACACACCGGGGAGCTGTTTTTT.